This T cell receptor (beta chain) stems from a study of cytomegalovirus exposure and HLA in healthy donors (dated by TCRdb to 2016 to 2017). Concerning the study at large: An earlier analysis of under 600 of the donors reported roughly 300 Gb of sequence data and 100 million to 130 million unique TCR beta sequences from 150 million to 200 million T cells. A handful of DR-DQ haplotypes were handled as single units for association and clustering because linkage in the cohort was strong. Donor age, sex, ethnicity and CMV serostatus were compiled together with the repertoire data. The later analysis used no new phenotypic data to find candidate immune exposures, relying instead on TCR beta sequences and their occurrence across donors. About 300 gigabases of sequencing data and tens of millions of unique TCR sequences were included in an early release covering 550 to 800 HLA-typed donors. The study used immunosequencing to profile the T cell repertoires of 600 to 850 subjects and linked those repertoires to cytomegalovirus serostatus. An earlier analysis of 587 of the donors applied high-throughput TCR beta sequencing to assess whether each TCR beta V gene segment acted as functional or pseudogenic. On average, roughly 200,000 unique TCR beta nucleotide sequences were sequenced per donor among 398 genotyped donors of the cohort, with around 19% of those sequences being non-productive. To predict cytomegalovirus infection status, the study combined high-throughput TCR immunosequencing, statistical association of individual TCRs with disease status, and machine learning. To study patterns of TCR occurrence, a later analysis re-analyzed previously published TCR beta repertoires from several hundred donors and added high-resolution HLA genotyping. A later genetic analysis took genome-wide SNP genotypes for about 55% of the 666 donors and used that subset as a discovery cohort. All discovery cohort repertoires had been generated using a single sequencing platform. Typing coverage differed by locus: A, B, C, DRB1 and DQB1 were typed in about 620-630 donors, DQA1 in 522, DPA1 in 600 to 610, and DPB1 in about 450. The study was designed to test whether signatures of past pathogen exposure could be identified by cataloging public T cell receptors. Along with the roughly 610-subject first cohort, a separate validation cohort of roughly 110 different subjects was used. Class I and class II HLA loci were covered by the typing at four-digit resolution. Of the approximately 370 genotyped donors, approximately 81% were placed in the genetic ancestry cluster associated with self-reported Caucasian donors.

The cohort consisted of 650 to 700 healthy bone marrow donors. At the time of sampling, all cohort members were nominally healthy, though unrecorded immune exposures were likely present. The donor tested CMV seropositive, placing the donor among the 290 or so seropositive members of the cohort. Every donor gave a peripheral blood sample, and the peripheral blood mononuclear cells from that sample were used for TCR beta sequencing. The Qiagen DNeasy Blood Extraction Kit was used to extract genomic DNA from the blood cell samples. Overall study results and their limits: In the study, 150 to 200 TCR beta chains were listed as associated with cytomegalovirus. A cluster of highly shared sequence variants was judged likely to be a technical artifact of the sequencing pipeline. In a later analysis, most CMV-associated TCR beta chains were found to appear HLA-restricted, with HLA associations seemingly driven largely by CMV exposure. In a later analysis, HLA-associated TCR beta chains showed more clonal expansion and lower generation probabilities than non-associated chains that were equally common. Linkage disequilibrium might explain the correlated functional status among segregating V segments, but an unknown experimental factor could not be ruled out. The only immune exposure information available for the cohort was CMV serostatus. A later genetic analysis associated a missense DCLRE1C variant with V-gene and J-gene trimming of TCR beta chains, and an independent cohort replicated the association. Broadly in line with IMGT annotations, most TCR beta V segments showed up in productive rearrangements about 87% or about 30% of the time in an earlier analysis of a few hundred of the donors. Some IMGT-functional V segments, including TRBV6-2 and TRBV6-3, could not be distinguished by the 87-base-pair reads and were therefore excluded. Compared with the roughly 700-donor mean, donors in an Asian-associated ancestry cluster had fewer N-insertions in productive TCRs, according to a later genetic analysis. In vitro tests confirmed that a few of the cytomegalovirus-associated TCR beta chains recognize cytomegalovirus antigens. Specific HLA alleles were associated with more than 15,000 TCR beta sequences at a false discovery rate of 0.05 in a later analysis. In both the original and validation cohorts, the classifier was reported to diagnose cytomegalovirus status with high specificity and sensitivity. In a later analysis, the rate of TCR association differed among HLA loci, with DRB1 alleles having the most associated TCRs and HLA-C alleles having the fewest. Only TCR beta chains were sequenced in this cohort, and the absence of alpha or paired-chain data limited detectable features. A later analysis reported that several top co-occurrence clusters appeared linked to parvovirus B19, influenza, CMV and Epstein-Barr virus. According to the authors, the approach could potentially be generalized to other disease states and immunological phenotypes. Strong co-occurrence of HLA alleles, especially DR and DQ, made assigning TCR associations to individual alleles difficult. Presence/absence analyses assumed roughly uniform sequencing depth across donors, an assumption that may not hold. Because counts were too low, seventeen rarely observed V segments, including chromosome 9 orphons, were excluded from the earlier analysis of 587 of the donors. Most TCR sequences were seen in very few donors, while some public TCRs were found in many individuals. Because HLA typing was unavailable for some donors at each locus, only the typed subset was used in association tests. A further reported finding was that TCR beta sequences accurately predicted the HLA-A and HLA-B alleles for most subjects in the first cohort.

The library was prepared using the immunoSEQ multiplex PCR assay. A mixture of 60 forward primers for TCR Vbeta segments and 13 reverse primers for TCR Jbeta segments was used in the multiplex PCR. Amplification of the CDR3 region of rearranged TCR beta genes was performed with a multiplex PCR assay on genomic DNA. The Illumina HiSeq System was used to sequence the amplified TCR beta libraries as 87-base-pair reads. Per the original workflow: A later analysis tallied around 82 million unique TCR beta chains across the 700 or so repertoires, and roughly 11 million of those chains were shared by two or more donors. To remove PCR and sequencing errors, raw reads were error-corrected and collapsed into unique sequences using a nearest-neighbor algorithm that merged closely related sequences. CDR3 sequences were aligned to IMGT reference sequences to assign V, D and J gene segments. For a sequence to be retained, at least a six-nucleotide match to both a V gene segment and a J gene segment was required. A rearrangement was called productive if the CDR3 had no stop codons and remained in frame with V and J, and every other rearrangement was called non-productive. CDR3 was defined by IMGT convention, running from the second conserved V-encoded cysteine to the conserved J-encoded phenylalanine. Sequences without an unambiguous match to a single V gene segment were excluded from the earlier analysis of a few hundred of the donors. In an earlier analysis of almost 600 of the donors, a V segment was called functional when productive rearrangements were above 56.7%, and segregating when the standard deviation between donors exceeded 5%. A statistical classification framework was developed to diagnose cytomegalovirus status using the catalog of TCR beta chain sequences. In a later analysis, V and J genes were assigned by comparing TCR nucleotide sequences against IMGT/GENE-DB human TR gene sequences. A later analysis assigned CDR3 sequences and most-parsimonious VDJ recombination scenarios with the TCRdist pipeline. In a later analysis, each TCR beta chain was defined by its CDR3 amino acid sequence together with its V-gene family, and reads without a unique V-gene family were excluded. To address suspected cross-contamination and a sequencing artifact, a later analysis removed 592 highly shared, low-generation-probability nucleotide sequences. In a later analysis, a clonal expansion index was calculated for each public chain from normalized within-repertoire ranks of inferred template counts. In a later analysis, generation probabilities were computed using a VDJ recombination model fitted to out-of-frame rearrangements, and the results were checked against IGoR. In a later analysis, TCR-TCR, TCR-HLA and TCR-CMV co-occurrence was scored with hypergeometric tests, and a repertoire-size bias correction was applied to TCR pairs. In a later analysis, false discovery rates were estimated by permuting HLA or CMV assignments 20 times. In a later analysis, co-occurring TCRs were grouped using DBSCAN, and TCRdist sequence similarity was added for clustering within HLA-allele-positive subsets. Repertoires with fewer than 30,000 or more than 120,000 public chains were left out of co-occurrence clustering, as were a handful of repertoires with anomalous nucleotide sharing. Not all clones reach the TCRdb copy of this immuneACCESS table, which keeps in-frame sequences only. Checked studies attribute under half of the gap to unresolved V genes and leave the rest unexplained. The V and J calls and clone size come from that table; D and trimming were worked out from the DNA. Here the sample has 150,000 to 200,000 clones; about 80% occur a single time. The top ten hold roughly 9.3% of the sample.

A distance of 12 bases separates the germline ends of V and J, which lose 4 bases and 4 bases respectively. Reading from cysteine to phenylalanine, the CDR3 counts 13 amino acids. CDR3 DNA is the only sequence kept; it has 39 bases, read in frame from the first base. CDR1 SQVTM and CDR2 ANQGSEA were looked up in the germline V gene. As regards this clone: Its antigen is still unknown. No base quality information exists; no much larger clone differs at one position.

Sequencing input: PBMCs. Recombination joined TRBV29-1 with TRBJ2-3; a confident D gene designation cannot be given. The clonotype originates from a man younger than 30 in good health and CMV-seropositive. At the DNA level, the sequence is TGCAGCGTTGTCAAAAGAGGAGCAGATACGCAGTATTTT. Its protein reads: CSVVKRGADTQYF.